Listed below are T cell receptor beta chains from one sample, sequenced in a study of radiation and T cells in renal cell carcinoma. The repertoire was sequenced with immunoSEQ multiplex PCR; TCRdb's copy has only in-frame clones and lacks some. In the table there are about 140,000 clones, around four fifths of which are singletons. Sequences were derived from blood, sampled from a patient whose treatment included radiotherapy and nephrectomy. These receptors were taken from a woman in her fifties or sixties with renal cell carcinoma. The CDR3 runs from the conserved cysteine through the conserved F or W. The D gene is left open where the match is weak. Some rows mark clone size as missing; the rest say once, few, many or name a class of expanded clone.

v_gene,abundance,d_gene,j_gene,CDR3nt,CDR3aa
TRBV30,NA,NA,TRBJ1-6,TGTGCCTGGAGTGCAGACAGGACAGATAATTCACCCCTCCACTTT,CAWSADRTDNSPLHF
TRBV14,NA,TRBD1,TRBJ2-3,TGTGCCAGCAGCCAAGATCTCCCCGGACAGGGATGGACAGATACGCAGTATTTT,CASSQDLPGQGWTDTQYF
TRBV19,NA,TRBD1,TRBJ1-1,TGTGCCAGTAGTAAAAACAGGGGGCGTCGGCTGAACACTGAAGCTTTCTTT,CASSKNRGRRLNTEAFF
TRBV10-3,NA,TRBD2,TRBJ2-1,TGTGCCATCAGTGGGGGGAGGGGAATTAGTGAGCAGTTCTTC,CAISGGRGISEQFF
TRBV29-1,once,TRBD1,TRBJ1-1,TGCAGCGCCTCCGGGACAGGGTCGAGCGCTGAAGCTTTCTTT,CSASGTGSSAEAFF
TRBV5-4,NA,TRBD1,TRBJ2-6,TGTGCCAGCAAACAAGACAGGGGAAGACCTGGGGCCAACGTCCTGACTTTC,CASKQDRGRPGANVLTF
TRBV9,NA,NA,TRBJ2-7,TGTGCCAGCAGCGTACAACAGGGTGACGAGCAGTACTTC,CASSVQQGDEQYF
TRBV5-4,NA,TRBD2,TRBJ2-7,TGTGCCAGCAGCTTGGTAACTAGCGGAGCCTACGAGCAGTACTTC,CASSLVTSGAYEQYF
TRBV30,NA,NA,TRBJ1-5,TGTGCCTGGAGTCCTTGGGACGGTAGCAATCAGCCCCAGCATTTT,CAWSPWDGSNQPQHF
TRBV5-8,NA,NA,TRBJ1-1,TGTGCCAGCAGCTTGGTGTCAGCTATGATGGACACTGAAGCTTTCTTT,CASSLVSAMMDTEAFF
TRBV2,NA,TRBD1,TRBJ2-1,TGTGCCAGCAGGCCCGGGACAGCTTACAATGAGCAGTTCTTC,CASRPGTAYNEQFF
TRBV30,NA,TRBD1,TRBJ1-5,TGTGCCTGGAGTTACCGGGACAGGGTCGATCAGCCCCAGCATTTT,CAWSYRDRVDQPQHF
TRBV7-9,few,NA,TRBJ2-3,TGTGCCAGCAGCTTATCAGGGGGGTCAGATACGCAGTATTTT,CASSLSGGSDTQYF
TRBV5-5,once,NA,TRBJ1-1,TGTGCCAGCAGCTTGTACGGCCCGGGGAGTGAAGCTTTCTTT,CASSLYGPGSEAFF
TRBV25-1,NA,NA,TRBJ2-3,TGTGCCAGCAGTGTAGGCCTGAGCACAGATACGCAGTATTTT,CASSVGLSTDTQYF
TRBV18,NA,NA,TRBJ2-2,TGTGCCAGCTCACCTCCGGGACTCACGAACACCGGGGAGCTGTTTTTT,CASSPPGLTNTGELFF
TRBV19,NA,NA,TRBJ1-4,TGTGCCAGTTTGGGGTCCCACTCAACTAATGAAAAACTGTTTTTT,CASLGSHSTNEKLFF
TRBV5-5,NA,NA,TRBJ2-7,TGTGCCAGCAGCGGGACCCCTGGGACCGACGAGCAGTACTTC,CASSGTPGTDEQYF
TRBV4-2,once,NA,TRBJ1-2,TGTGCCAGCAGCCAGGAAAGGGATGTTAACTATGGCTACACCTTC,CASSQERDVNYGYTF
TRBV5-6,NA,NA,TRBJ1-2,TGTGCCAGCAGCCCCCCGCTTGGCAGCTTCGCTTCTGGCTACACCTTC,CASSPPLGSFASGYTF
TRBV10-3,NA,NA,TRBJ2-3,TGTGCCATCAGTGTCAGGGGTGTAGGCACAGATACGCAGTATTTT,CAISVRGVGTDTQYF
TRBV28,once,TRBD1,TRBJ1-4,TGTGCCAGCAGGACACAGGGGAGCAATGAAAAACTGTTTTTT,CASRTQGSNEKLFF
TRBV19,NA,NA,TRBJ1-1,TGTGCCAGTAGTCCGCAAACAGGGAAAGCTTTCTTT,CASSPQTGKAFF
TRBV25-1,NA,NA,TRBJ1-1,TGTGCCAGCAGTTTTCCGGGGCCTGCGGCTGAAGCTTTCTTT,CASSFPGPAAEAFF
TRBV7-3,NA,NA,TRBJ1-1,TGTGCCAGCTCGCAGGACAGTTCCAAAGGGAGCACTGAAGCTTTCTTT,CASSQDSSKGSTEAFF
TRBV2,NA,TRBD2,TRBJ2-5,TGTGCCAGCAGTGAAGGAGCGGGGCCACGGGAGACCCAGTACTTC,CASSEGAGPRETQYF
TRBV4-3,NA,NA,TRBJ2-5,TGCGCCAGCAGCCAAGAGGTGGTCGAGACCCAGTACTTC,CASSQEVVETQYF
TRBV5-6,once,NA,TRBJ1-5,TGTGCCAGCAGCTTGAATGATAGGGCTGCAAATCAGCCCCAGCATTTT,CASSLNDRAANQPQHF
TRBV19,many,TRBD1,TRBJ2-3,TGTGCCAGTACCCCGACAGGGGGCACAGATACGCAGTATTTT,CASTPTGGTDTQYF
TRBV14,NA,NA,TRBJ2-2,TGTGCCAGCAGCCGACAAGGACAGCTCCTAATCCACGGGGAGCTGTTTTTT,CASSRQGQLLIHGELFF
TRBV5-6,NA,NA,TRBJ2-5,TGTGCCAGCAGCTTGTTCCGGGTGGGGGGCCAAGAGACCCAGTACTTC,CASSLFRVGGQETQYF
TRBV18,few,NA,TRBJ1-4,TGTGCCAGCTCTAGAGGGATTAATGAAAAACTGTTTTTT,CASSRGINEKLFF
TRBV7-9,NA,TRBD2,TRBJ2-1,TGTGCCAGCAGCTCATGGACTAGCGACAATGAGCAGTTCTTC,CASSSWTSDNEQFF
TRBV4-1,NA,TRBD1,TRBJ2-1,TGCGCCAGCAGCCACTGGTATATACGACAGGGCCTCGACAATGAGCAGTTCTTC,CASSHWYIRQGLDNEQFF
TRBV9,NA,TRBD1,TRBJ2-7,TGTGCCAGCAGCGGGAGACAGGGGGCCTACGAGCAGTACTTC,CASSGRQGAYEQYF
TRBV9,NA,TRBD1,TRBJ2-7,TGTGCCAGCAGCGTAGGACAGGGGGCTCTCTACGAGCAGTACTTC,CASSVGQGALYEQYF
TRBV15,NA,NA,TRBJ1-2,TGTGCCACCAGCAGAGACGGGGGTTCGCCGTATGGCTACACCTTC,CATSRDGGSPYGYTF
TRBV7-2,NA,NA,TRBJ2-1,TGTGCCAGCAGCCCAGGGACTTACTACAATGAGCAGTTCTTC,CASSPGTYYNEQFF
TRBV30,few,TRBD2,TRBJ2-5,TGTGCCTGGAGTGTACTTGGGGGGGACCAGTACTTC,CAWSVLGGDQYF
TRBV5-1,NA,TRBD1,TRBJ1-1,TGCGCCAGCAGCTTAGACAGGGGAACCTCGAACACTGAAGCTTTCTTT,CASSLDRGTSNTEAFF
TRBV7-9,NA,TRBD1,TRBJ1-3,TGTGCCAGCAGGGATAGGGGACAGGGGGACGGAAACACCATATATTTT,CASRDRGQGDGNTIYF
TRBV2,NA,NA,TRBJ1-1,TGTGCCAGCAGCTACGAAGGGGGGGTGAACACTGAAGCTTTCTTT,CASSYEGGVNTEAFF